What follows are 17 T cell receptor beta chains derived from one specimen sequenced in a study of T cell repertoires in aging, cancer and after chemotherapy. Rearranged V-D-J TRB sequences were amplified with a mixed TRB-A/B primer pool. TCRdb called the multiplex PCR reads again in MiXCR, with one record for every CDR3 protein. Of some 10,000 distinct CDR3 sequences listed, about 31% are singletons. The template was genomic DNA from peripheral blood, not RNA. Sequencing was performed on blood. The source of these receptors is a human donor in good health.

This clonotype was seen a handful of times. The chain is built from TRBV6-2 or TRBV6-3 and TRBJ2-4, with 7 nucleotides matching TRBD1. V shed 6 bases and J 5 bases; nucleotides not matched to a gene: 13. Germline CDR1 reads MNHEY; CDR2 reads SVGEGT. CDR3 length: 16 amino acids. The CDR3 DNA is TGTGCCAGCAGGCAAGACAGGGCGGATTCGGAAAACATTCAGTACTTC. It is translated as CASRQDRADSENIQYF.

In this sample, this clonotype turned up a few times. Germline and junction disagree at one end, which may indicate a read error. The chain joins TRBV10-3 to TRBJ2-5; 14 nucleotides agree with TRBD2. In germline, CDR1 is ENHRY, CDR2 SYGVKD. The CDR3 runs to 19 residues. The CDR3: CASSYSAPLGLAGVETQYF. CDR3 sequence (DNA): TGTGCCAGCAGTTACTCGGCACCCTTGGGACTAGCGGGGGTAGAGACCCAGTACTTC.

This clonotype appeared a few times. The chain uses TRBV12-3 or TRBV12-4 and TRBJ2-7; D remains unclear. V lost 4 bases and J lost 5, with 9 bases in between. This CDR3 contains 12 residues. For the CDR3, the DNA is TGTGCCAGCAGTTGGGGTGGCGACGAGCAGTACTTC. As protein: CASSWGGDEQYF.

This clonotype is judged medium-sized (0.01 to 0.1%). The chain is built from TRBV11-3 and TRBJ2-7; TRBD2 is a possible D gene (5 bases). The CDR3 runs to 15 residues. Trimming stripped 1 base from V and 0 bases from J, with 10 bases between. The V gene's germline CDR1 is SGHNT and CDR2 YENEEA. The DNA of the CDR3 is TGTGCCAGCAGCTTAGCACAGAGCGGCTCCTACGAGCAGTACTTC. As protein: CASSLAQSGSYEQYF.

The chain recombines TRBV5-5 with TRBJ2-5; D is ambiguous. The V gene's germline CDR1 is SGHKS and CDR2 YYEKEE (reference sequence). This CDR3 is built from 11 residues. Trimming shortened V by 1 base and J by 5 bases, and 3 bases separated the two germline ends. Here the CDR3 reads CASSLHETQYF. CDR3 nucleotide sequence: TGTGCCAGCAGCTTGCACGAGACCCAGTACTTC.

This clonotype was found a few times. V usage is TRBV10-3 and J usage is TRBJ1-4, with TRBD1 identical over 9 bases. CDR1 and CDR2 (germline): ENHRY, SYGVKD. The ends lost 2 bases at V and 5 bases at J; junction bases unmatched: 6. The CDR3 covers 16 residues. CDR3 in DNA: TGTGCCATCAGTGAGGGACAGGGGACACGGAATGAAAAACTGTTTTTT. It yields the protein CAISEGQGTRNEKLFF.

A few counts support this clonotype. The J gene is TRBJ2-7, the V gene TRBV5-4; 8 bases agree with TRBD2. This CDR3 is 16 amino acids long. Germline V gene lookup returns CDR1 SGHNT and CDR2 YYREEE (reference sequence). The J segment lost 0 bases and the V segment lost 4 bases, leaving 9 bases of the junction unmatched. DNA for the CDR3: TGTGCCAGCAGCCCGGGGGGGACTGGGAACTCCTACGAGCAGTACTTC. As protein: CASSPGGTGNSYEQYF.

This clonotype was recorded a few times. CDR3 residues: CAIRDTYEQYF. In DNA form, the CDR3 reads TGTGCCATTCGTGACACCTACGAGCAGTACTTC. The chain joins TRBV10-3 to TRBJ2-7; no clear D gene. Germline V lookup: CDR1 ENHRY, CDR2 SYGVKD. This CDR3 comprises 11 residues. V lost 9 bases to trimming and J lost 2 bases, with 8 bases between them.

The CDR3 region is CASTHDRVNLPPLHF. In nucleotides, the CDR3 is TGTGCCAGCACCCACGACAGGGTAAACCTCCCACCCCTCCACTTT. This rearrangement joins TRBV6-2 or TRBV6-3 to TRBJ1-6, with 7 bases fitting TRBD1. The CDR3 is made up of 15 amino acids. Germline lookup yields CDR1 MNHEY and CDR2 SVGEGT. J lost 11 bases, V lost 7 bases, and 14 bases had no gene match.

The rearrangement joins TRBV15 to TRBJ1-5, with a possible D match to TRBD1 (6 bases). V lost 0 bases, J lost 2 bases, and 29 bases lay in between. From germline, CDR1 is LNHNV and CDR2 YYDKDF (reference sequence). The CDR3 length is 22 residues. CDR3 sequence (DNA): TGTGCCACCAGCAGAGATGCGGGGTCCCTGGGCAGGGGCGCATTGGGCAATCAGCCCCAGCATTTT. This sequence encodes CATSRDAGSLGRGALGNQPQHF.

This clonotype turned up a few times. CDR3 DNA sequence: TGTGCCAGCAGTCATGACGGTGGTAGGGGCAATCAGCCCCAGCATTTT. This encodes CASSHDGGRGNQPQHF. The V and J genes are TRBV6-5 and TRBJ1-5, with unresolved D. Looked up from germline, CDR1 is MNHEY and CDR2 is SVGAGI. Trimming took 5 bases from V and 2 from J, leaving 16 bases between them. The CDR3 sequence is 16 residues long.

DNA for the CDR3: TGTGCCAGCCGAAACAGGGGGCTGGGAGCTTTCTTT. Protein sequence: CASRNRGLGAFF. V gene TRBV28 combines with J gene TRBJ1-1; TRBD1 matches at 9 bases. CDR3 size: 12 residues. The junction had 8 bases not matched to a gene; V was cut back by 8 bases and J by 10 bases. Germline-derived CDR1 and CDR2 are MDHEN and SYDVKM.

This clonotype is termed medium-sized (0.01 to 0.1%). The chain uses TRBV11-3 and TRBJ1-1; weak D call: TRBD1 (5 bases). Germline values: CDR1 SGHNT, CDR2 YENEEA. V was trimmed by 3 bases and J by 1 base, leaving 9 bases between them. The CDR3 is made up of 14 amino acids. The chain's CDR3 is CASSFDSENTEAFF. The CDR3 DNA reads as TGTGCCAGCAGCTTCGACAGCGAGAACACTGAAGCTTTCTTT.

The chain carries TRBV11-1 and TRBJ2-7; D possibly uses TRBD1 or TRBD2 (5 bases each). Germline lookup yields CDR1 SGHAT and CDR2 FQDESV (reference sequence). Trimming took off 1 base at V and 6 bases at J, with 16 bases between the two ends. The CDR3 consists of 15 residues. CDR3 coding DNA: TGTGCCAGCAGCTTAGGGGGGACCCACGTTACCGAGCAGTACTTC. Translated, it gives CASSLGGTHVTEQYF.

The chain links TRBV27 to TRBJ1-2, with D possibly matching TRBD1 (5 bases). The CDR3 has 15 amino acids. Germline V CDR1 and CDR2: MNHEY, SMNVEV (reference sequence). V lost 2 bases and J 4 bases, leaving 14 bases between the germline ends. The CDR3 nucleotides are TGTGCCAGCAGTTTAGGAATAGGGGACGCCTATGGCTACACCTTC. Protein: CASSLGIGDAYGYTF.

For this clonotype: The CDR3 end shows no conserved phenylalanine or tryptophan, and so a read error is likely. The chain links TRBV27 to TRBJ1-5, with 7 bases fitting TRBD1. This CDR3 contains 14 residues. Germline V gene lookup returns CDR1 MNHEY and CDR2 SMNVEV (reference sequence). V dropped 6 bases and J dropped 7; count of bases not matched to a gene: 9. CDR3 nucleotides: TGTGCCAGCAGGGAAGGGACAGCTCACCAGCCCCAGCATTTA. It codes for CASREGTAHQPQHL.

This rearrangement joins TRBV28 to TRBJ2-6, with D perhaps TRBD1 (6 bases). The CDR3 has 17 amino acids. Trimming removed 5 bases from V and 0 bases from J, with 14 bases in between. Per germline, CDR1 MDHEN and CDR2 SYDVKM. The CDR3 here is CASSQPGHSSGANVLTF. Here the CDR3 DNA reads TGTGCCAGCAGTCAGCCGGGACATAGCTCTGGGGCCAACGTCCTGACTTTC.